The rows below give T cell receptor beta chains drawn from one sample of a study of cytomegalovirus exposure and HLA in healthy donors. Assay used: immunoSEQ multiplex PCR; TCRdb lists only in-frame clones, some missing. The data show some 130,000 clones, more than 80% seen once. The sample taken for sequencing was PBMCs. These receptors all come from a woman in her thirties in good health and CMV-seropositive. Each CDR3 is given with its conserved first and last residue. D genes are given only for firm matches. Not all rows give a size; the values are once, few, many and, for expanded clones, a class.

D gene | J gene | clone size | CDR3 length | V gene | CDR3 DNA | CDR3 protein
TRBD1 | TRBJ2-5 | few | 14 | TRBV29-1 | TGCAGCGTTGAAGAGGGGGACAGGGGAGAGACCCAGTACTTC | CSVEEGDRGETQYF
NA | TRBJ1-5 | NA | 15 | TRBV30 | TGTGCCTGGAGCCCCGGGGGGCTTAGCAATCAGCCCCAGCATTTT | CAWSPGGLSNQPQHF
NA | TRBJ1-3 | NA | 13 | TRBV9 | TGTGCCAGCAGCCCAGGGTCTGGAAACACCATATATTTT | CASSPGSGNTIYF
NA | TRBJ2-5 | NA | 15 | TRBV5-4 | TGTGCCAGCAGCTTTCCGCGATCGGAGGCGGAGACCCAGTACTTC | CASSFPRSEAETQYF
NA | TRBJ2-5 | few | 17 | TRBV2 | TGTGCCAGCAGTGAAGCGTGGGCACAGGGAGGGCGAGAGACCCAGTACTTC | CASSEAWAQGGRETQYF
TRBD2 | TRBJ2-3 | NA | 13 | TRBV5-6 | TGTGCCAGCAGCTGGGGACTAGCGGATACGCAGTATTTT | CASSWGLADTQYF
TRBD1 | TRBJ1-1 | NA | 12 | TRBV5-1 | TGCGCCAGCAGCCCTGAGACAGGGACGGCTTTCTTT | CASSPETGTAFF
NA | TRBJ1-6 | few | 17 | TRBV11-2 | TGTGCCAGCAGCTTAGACGGGGAGGGCACCTATAATTCACCCCTCCACTTT | CASSLDGEGTYNSPLHF
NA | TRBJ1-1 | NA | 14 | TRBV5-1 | TGCGCCAGCAGCCTCGACAGCTGGAACACTGAAGCTTTCTTT | CASSLDSWNTEAFF
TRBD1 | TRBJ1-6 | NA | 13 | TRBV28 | TGTGCCAGCAGTTCCGGACAGGGACCACCCCTCCACTTT | CASSSGQGPPLHF
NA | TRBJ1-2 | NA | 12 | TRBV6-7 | TGTGCCAGCACCCCGGGGGGCAGGGAGAACACCTTC | CASTPGGRENTF
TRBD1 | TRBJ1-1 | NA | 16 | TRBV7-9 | TGTTCCAGCAGCCTTCAACCGACAGGGTACAACACTGAAGCTTTCTTT | CSSSLQPTGYNTEAFF
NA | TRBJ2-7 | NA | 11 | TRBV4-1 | TGCGCCAGCAGCCGCGGAGACGAGCAGTACTTC | CASSRGDEQYF
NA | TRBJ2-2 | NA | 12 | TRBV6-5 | TGTGCCAGCACCTATCCTACCGGGGAGCTGTTTTTT | CASTYPTGELFF
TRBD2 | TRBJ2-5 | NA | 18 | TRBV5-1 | TGCGCCAGCAGCTTGGGAGGTAGCGGGGTCAGGGGAGGAGAGACCCAGTACTTC | CASSLGGSGVRGGETQYF
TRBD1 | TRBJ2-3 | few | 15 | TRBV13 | TGTGCCAGCAGCGAACAGGGGGTTAGCACAGATACGCAGTATTTT | CASSEQGVSTDTQYF
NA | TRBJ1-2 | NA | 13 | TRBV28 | TGTGCCAGCAGCCCCTCCGGGGGGTTTGGCTACACCTTC | CASSPSGGFGYTF
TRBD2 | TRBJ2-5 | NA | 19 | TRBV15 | TGTGCCACCAGCACTCGGACTAGCGGGACGCAGGAGTCAAGGGAGACCCAGTACTTC | CATSTRTSGTQESRETQYF
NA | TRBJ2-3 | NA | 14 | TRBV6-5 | TGTGCCAGCAGTTACTCGGACAGTGTAGATACGCAGTATTTT | CASSYSDSVDTQYF
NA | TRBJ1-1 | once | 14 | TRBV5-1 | TGCGCCAGCAGCCCGGGACTTCTGAACACTGAAGCTTTCTTT | CASSPGLLNTEAFF
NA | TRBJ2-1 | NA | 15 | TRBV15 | TGTGCCACCAGCAGAGACAGGGTGGGTAACAATGAGCAGTTCTTC | CATSRDRVGNNEQFF
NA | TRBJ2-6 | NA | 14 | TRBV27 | TGTGCCAGCAGTCTCCTACAGGGGGCCAACGTCCTGACTTTC | CASSLLQGANVLTF